These 31 T cell receptor beta chains originate from one sample sequenced in a study of T cell responses to AZD1222 COVID-19 vaccine. This table comes from immunoSEQ multiplex PCR, and its TCRdb copy is limited to in-frame clones, with some not included. The profile shows roughly 120,000 clones, roughly 90% of them singletons. Material: peripheral blood, obtained on day 0 of AZD1222 vaccination. Every receptor here comes from an adult in good health.

The DNA of the CDR3 is TGTGCCAGCAGGCACACCGAAGGGACAGATACGCAGTATTTT. As protein: CASRHTEGTDTQYF. The chain couples TRBV6-6 to TRBJ2-3; no clear D. Germline values: CDR1 MNHNY, CDR2 SVGAGI (reference sequence). This CDR3 region has 14 residues. Trimming left V 6 bases short and J 3 bases short, with 13 bases between.

V and J are TRBV7-3 and TRBJ2-2; no clear D. The V end was cut by 5 bases, the J end by 0 bases, with 7 bases between. Looked up from germline, CDR1 is SGHTA and CDR2 is FQGTGA. The CDR3 consists of 14 residues. Here the CDR3 DNA reads TGTGCCAGCAGCCTCCTAGCGAACACCGGGGAGCTGTTTTTT. Protein product: CASSLLANTGELFF. Variable domain in full (rest from reference TRBV7-3 and TRBJ2-2): GAGVSQTPSNKVTEKGKYVELRCDPISGHTALYWYRQSLGQGPEFLIYFQGTGAADDSGLPNDRFFAVRPEGSVSTLKIQRTERGDSAVYLCASSLLANTGELFFGEGSRLTVL.

The chain carries TRBV25-1 and TRBJ2-3, with D unresolved. The CDR3 contains 12 residues. The ends were cut back, 6 bases at V and 1 base at J, with 5 bases in the middle. Germline CDR1 and CDR2: MGHDK and SYGVNS. The CDR3 DNA reads TGTGCCAGCAGAGAACGCACAGATACGCAGTATTTT. It encodes CASRERTDTQYF.

There are a few counts of this clone. This chain connects TRBV5-1 to TRBJ2-3; weak D call: TRBD2 (5 bases). Germline loops: CDR1 SGHRS, CDR2 YFSETQ. Trimming left V 0 bases short and J 2 bases short, with 22 bases between. The CDR3 extends over 19 amino acids. The CDR3 nucleotides are TGCGCCAGCAGCTTGGCTGCTGTAAGCAGCGGACTCTTCACAGATACGCAGTATTTT. It codes for CASSLAAVSSGLFTDTQYF.

This chain connects TRBV7-2 to TRBJ2-1; the D is unclear. This CDR3 has 13 residues. CDR1 is SGHTA, CDR2 FQGNSA, per germline. Trimming cost V 1 base and J 15 bases, with 16 bases left between them. In DNA, the CDR3 is TGTGCCAGCAGCTTAGAAACTCGGCAACCCGGGTTCTTC. Encoded protein: CASSLETRQPGFF.

The CDR3: CASSTGTSGISGDTQYF. Here the CDR3 DNA reads TGTGCCAGCAGCACCGGGACTAGCGGGATAAGCGGAGATACGCAGTATTTT. This chain uses TRBV5-6 with TRBJ2-3; 13 nucleotides agree with TRBD2. The CDR3 loop spans 17 amino acids. With V trimmed by 4 bases and J by 5 bases, 10 bases remained unmatched. The germline gives CDR1 SGHDT, CDR2 YYEEEE.

This rearrangement joins TRBV28 to TRBJ1-5, with 10 bases identical to TRBD1. V shed 3 bases and J 5 bases; nucleotides not matched to a gene: 1. From germline, CDR1 is MDHEN and CDR2 SYDVKM. The CDR3 length is 14 residues. The CDR3 region is CASSFGQGDQPQHF. CDR3 DNA: TGTGCCAGCAGTTTCGGACAGGGGGATCAGCCCCAGCATTTT.

The J gene is TRBJ2-5, the V gene TRBV5-1; a weak D match, TRBD2 (5 bases). V lost 2 bases and J 5 bases, leaving 13 bases between the germline ends. The germline V gene encodes CDR1 SGHRS and CDR2 YFSETQ. This CDR3 comprises 14 residues. The CDR3 nucleotides are TGCGCCAGCAGCTTACCCCGGGGATTGGAGACCCAGTACTTC. As protein: CASSLPRGLETQYF.

The V and J genes are TRBV6-5 and TRBJ2-4, with D perhaps matching TRBD1 or TRBD2 (5 bases each). Germline-derived CDR1 and CDR2 are MNHEY and SVGAGI. This CDR3 comprises 14 residues. V dropped 5 bases and J dropped 6 bases, with 14 bases sitting between them. In DNA, the CDR3 is TGTGCCAGCAGTCGGGATAGGGGCGGAAACATTCAGTACTTC. Encoded protein: CASSRDRGGNIQYF.

The V and J genes are TRBV19 and TRBJ2-3; D is undetermined. Germline-derived CDR1 and CDR2 are LNHDA and SQIVND (reference sequence). V lost 3 bases to trimming and J lost 8 bases, with 18 bases between them. The CDR3 extends over 15 amino acids. The DNA for the CDR3 is TGTGCCAGTAGTATGCAGGTCCTGCAAACCTCTACGCAGTATTTT. It encodes CASSMQVLQTSTQYF.

The chain joins TRBV30 to TRBJ1-4; a possible D gene is TRBD1 (6 bases). This CDR3 is built from 15 residues. Germline V gene sequence: CDR1 GTSNPN, CDR2 SVGIG (reference sequence). V shed 4 bases and J shed 4 bases, with 16 bases lying between them. The DNA of the CDR3 is TGTGCCTGGAATATGCCGACAGGACTTAATGAAAAACTGTTTTTT. Translated: CAWNMPTGLNEKLFF.

V is TRBV19 and J is TRBJ2-7; 7 nucleotides line up with TRBD1. Germline loops: CDR1 LNHDA, CDR2 SQIVND (reference sequence). CDR3 length equals 14 residues. V was pared by 5 bases and J by 0 bases, with 4 bases of the junction left unmatched. The CDR3 is CASSLRQGSYEQYF. CDR3 sequence (DNA): TGTGCCAGTAGTCTTAGACAGGGCTCCTACGAGCAGTACTTC. Looking up the rest from reference TRBV19 and TRBJ2-7 gives the full variable domain: DGGITQSPKYLFRKEGQNVTLSCEQNLNHDAMYWYRQDPGQGLRLIYYSQIVNDFQKGDIAEGYSVSREKKESFPLTVTSAQKNPTAFYLCASSLRQGSYEQYFGPGTRLTVT.

The V gene is TRBV27, the J gene TRBJ1-5; D not certain. The germline V gene encodes CDR1 MNHEY and CDR2 SMNVEV (reference sequence). The germline V and J ends were trimmed by 5 bases and 0 bases, with 11 bases remaining between them. The CDR3 length is 15 residues. CDR3: CASSHQSYSNQPQHF. CDR3 nucleotides: TGTGCCAGCAGTCACCAGTCGTATAGCAATCAGCCCCAGCATTTT.

The rearrangement joins TRBV7-9 to TRBJ1-6; a possible D gene is TRBD1 (6 bases). The germline gives CDR1 SEHNR, CDR2 FQNEAQ (reference sequence). The CDR3 is 16 residues long. The V end was cut by 5 bases, the J end by 10 bases, with 21 bases between. CDR3 nucleotide sequence: TGTGCCAGCAGCGTAATGAACAGGGCGGGTGACTCACCCCTCCACTTT. Its protein is CASSVMNRAGDSPLHF.

The J gene is TRBJ2-7, the V gene TRBV3-1 (or the pseudogene TRBV3-2), with 9 bases fitting TRBD2. Germline V gene sequence: CDR1 LGHDT, CDR2 YNNKEL (reference sequence). The CDR3 totals 16 residues. V shed 2 bases, J shed 5 bases, and the junction held 10 bases outside the gene matches. In DNA form, the CDR3 reads TGTGCCAGCAGCCAACGTAGCGGGAGAGATAGCGACGAGCAGTACTTC. Its translation is CASSQRSGRDSDEQYF.

The V gene is TRBV9, the J gene TRBJ1-2; no reliable D call. Trimming left V 2 bases short and J 5 bases short, with 13 bases between. Per germline, CDR1 SGDLS and CDR2 YYNGEE. This CDR3 region has 14 residues. This CDR3 reads CASSVGQFIYGYTF. The CDR3 nucleotides read TGTGCCAGCAGCGTCGGCCAATTCATTTATGGCTACACCTTC. The complete variable domain, with remaining parts taken from reference TRBV9 and TRBJ1-2, reads DSGVTQTPKHLITATGQRVTLRCSPRSGDLSVYWYQQSLDQGLQFLIQYYNGEERAKGNILERFSAQQFPDLHSELNLSSLELGDSALYFCASSVGQFIYGYTFGSGTRLTVV.

The genes are TRBV9 and TRBJ1-1; the D is unclear. Trimming stripped 4 bases from V and 0 bases from J, with 13 bases between. The germline CDR1 and CDR2 sequences are SGDLS and YYNGEE. The CDR3 runs to 15 residues. The CDR3 sequence is CASSPHSRMNTEAFF. CDR3 nucleotides: TGTGCCAGCAGCCCCCACTCCCGGATGAACACTGAAGCTTTCTTT.

Points on this clone: Other DNA sequences in the sample encode the same CDR3. This chain links TRBV4-1 with TRBJ1-2; TRBD1 agrees at 10 bases. Germline lookup yields CDR1 MGHRA and CDR2 YSYEKL. The junction had 3 bases not matched to a gene; V was cut back by 0 bases and J by 5 bases. The CDR3 is 15 amino acids. CDR3 residues: CASSQDGTGVYGYTF. CDR3 bases: TGCGCCAGCAGCCAAGACGGGACAGGGGTGTATGGCTACACCTTC.

This sequence joins TRBV10-2 and TRBJ1-6; 12 nucleotides align to TRBD1. The CDR3 spans 16 residues. CDR1 WSHSY and CDR2 SAAADI come from the germline V gene. The ends lost 7 bases at V and 3 bases at J; junction bases unmatched: 4. CDR3 residues: CASTGTGGFYNSPLHF. The CDR3 DNA is TGCGCCAGCACCGGGACAGGGGGCTTCTATAATTCACCCCTCCACTTT.

This chain uses TRBV6-5 with TRBJ1-5; D not certain. V gave up 6 bases and J gave up 1 base, with 13 bases separating them. The CDR3 spans 15 residues. Germline CDR1 and CDR2: MNHEY and SVGAGI. DNA for the CDR3: TGTGCCAGCAGCCGGGCCGCGGAAAGCAATCAGCCCCAGCATTTT. This gives the protein CASSRAAESNQPQHF.

The genes are TRBV3-1 (or the pseudogene TRBV3-2) and TRBJ1-1; perhaps TRBD1 as D (5 bases). The CDR3 has 13 residues. Germline-derived CDR1 and CDR2 are LGHDT and YNNKEL (reference sequence). With 8 bases removed from V and 4 bases from J, the gap between germline ends came to 14 bases. The CDR3: CASQRNGATEAFF. The CDR3 coding sequence is TGTGCCAGCCAAAGAAACGGGGCCACTGAAGCTTTCTTT.

The V call is TRBV15, the J call TRBJ2-1; weak D call: TRBD1 (6 bases). V lost 3 bases to trimming and J lost 6 bases, with 9 bases between them. Germline assignment: CDR1 LNHNV and CDR2 YYDKDF (reference sequence). The CDR3 has 13 residues. Written as DNA, the CDR3 is TGTGCCACCAGCAGCCGAGGGGGCAATGAGCAGTTCTTC. This translates into CATSSRGGNEQFF.

This clone has a handful of counts. V gene TRBV12-3 or TRBV12-4 combines with J gene TRBJ2-5, with D possibly being TRBD2 (5 bases). The V end was cut by 6 bases, the J end by 2 bases, with 10 bases between. This CDR3 is built from 13 residues. The CDR3 protein is CASSRDLQETQYF. For the CDR3, the DNA is TGTGCCAGCAGCCGGGATCTACAAGAGACCCAGTACTTC.

The V gene is TRBV14, the J gene TRBJ2-1; D remains ambiguous. Trimming shortened V by 0 bases and J by 5 bases, and 11 bases separated the two germline ends. The V gene's germline CDR1 is SGHDN and CDR2 FVKESK. The CDR3 is 15 amino acids. The CDR3 DNA reads TGTGCCAGCAGCCAAGATCTGGCAGATCACAATGAGCAGTTCTTC. Translating it yields CASSQDLADHNEQFF.

This chain uses TRBV2 with TRBJ2-1; the match to TRBD1 covers 8 bases. V trimming: 3 bases; J trimming: 7 bases; junction bases outside the gene matches: 8. This CDR3 has 15 residues. From germline, CDR1 is SNHLY and CDR2 FYNNEI. The CDR3 DNA reads as TGTGCCAGCAGTGACTTCCAGGGGGCAAGGAATGAGCAGTTCTTC. It encodes CASSDFQGARNEQFF.

A single count supports this clone. The rearrangement uses TRBV7-6 and TRBJ1-3, with no clear D. Germline V CDR1 and CDR2: SGHVS, FNYEAQ. This CDR3 is 15 amino acids long. Trimming removed 1 base at V and 0 bases at J, with 7 bases between. Here the CDR3 reads CASSLGVSSGNTIYF. The CDR3 region has the DNA TGTGCCAGCAGCTTAGGCGTAAGCTCTGGAAACACCATATATTTT.

The genes are TRBV27 and TRBJ1-6; the D gene is possibly TRBD1 (5 bases). Germline loops: CDR1 MNHEY, CDR2 SMNVEV (reference sequence). V was cut by 2 bases and J by 14 bases, with 25 bases left in between. The CDR3 spans 17 residues. CDR3 DNA: TGTGCCAGCAGTTTAACCCCCCGGGGCGGGTCTTTTTCGGCCCTCCACTTT. It translates to CASSLTPRGGSFSALHF.

The chain combines TRBV6-5 with TRBJ2-2; tentatively, D is TRBD2 (5 bases). Trimming shortened V by 0 bases and J by 7 bases, and 12 bases separated the two germline ends. The CDR3 is made up of 15 amino acids. Germline V CDR1 and CDR2: MNHEY, SVGAGI. CDR3: CASSYSGVTSGELFF. CDR3 in DNA: TGTGCCAGCAGTTACTCCGGGGTAACGAGCGGGGAGCTGTTTTTT.

The CDR3 bases are TGTGCCAGCAGCCCAGGGCCGAACCCTCTTACTGAAGCTTTCTTT. Translating gives CASSPGPNPLTEAFF. The chain recombines TRBV6-5 with TRBJ1-1; a possible D gene is TRBD1 (5 bases). Germline V gives CDR1 MNHEY, CDR2 SVGAGI. Trimming cost V 6 bases and J 5 bases, with 19 bases left between them. CDR3 length equals 15 residues.

This chain joins TRBV7-6 and TRBJ2-5; tentatively, D is TRBD1 (5 bases). Germline loops: CDR1 SGHVS, CDR2 FNYEAQ. Trimming shortened V by 1 base and J by 7 bases, and 10 bases separated the two germline ends. The CDR3 covers 13 residues. The CDR3 here is CASSLEGFGTQYF. The CDR3 DNA is TGTGCCAGCAGCTTAGAGGGGTTTGGGACCCAGTACTTC.

This rearrangement joins TRBV9 to TRBJ2-3, with 8 positions matching TRBD2. The CDR3 is made up of 16 amino acids. The trim removed 4 bases at V and 2 bases at J, leaving 9 bases unmatched. CDR1 is SGDLS, CDR2 YYNGEE, per germline. The chain's CDR3 is CASSPQAGDHTDTQYF. In DNA form, the CDR3 reads TGTGCCAGCAGCCCTCAAGCGGGAGACCACACAGATACGCAGTATTTT. Full variable domain (missing parts from reference TRBV9 and TRBJ2-3): DSGVTQTPKHLITATGQRVTLRCSPRSGDLSVYWYQQSLDQGLQFLIQYYNGEERAKGNILERFSAQQFPDLHSELNLSSLELGDSALYFCASSPQAGDHTDTQYFGPGTRLTVL.